This T cell receptor (beta chain) was recorded in a study of blood T cell repertoires in COVID-19. V was clipped by 2 bases and J by 2 bases, with 7 bases between them. The CDR3 is 14 residues long. Germline assignment: CDR1 MNHEY and CDR2 SMNVEV (reference sequence). Only in-frame clones appear in the TCRdb table, and some are missing; sequencing was by immunoSEQ multiplex PCR. The sample lists under 95,000 clones, 70% to 90% seen once, with about 17% in the top ten. Comment on this clone: Other DNA sequences in the sample encode the same CDR3.

The chain employs TRBV27 and TRBJ2-1, with a possible D match to TRBD2 (5 bases). The sequence was obtained from a woman aged 80 or over with acute or convalescent COVID-19. The sample consisted of peripheral blood. The CDR3 DNA sequence: TGTGCCAGCAGTTTAGCGGGTCCCTACAATGAGCAGTTCTTC. This sequence encodes CASSLAGPYNEQFF.